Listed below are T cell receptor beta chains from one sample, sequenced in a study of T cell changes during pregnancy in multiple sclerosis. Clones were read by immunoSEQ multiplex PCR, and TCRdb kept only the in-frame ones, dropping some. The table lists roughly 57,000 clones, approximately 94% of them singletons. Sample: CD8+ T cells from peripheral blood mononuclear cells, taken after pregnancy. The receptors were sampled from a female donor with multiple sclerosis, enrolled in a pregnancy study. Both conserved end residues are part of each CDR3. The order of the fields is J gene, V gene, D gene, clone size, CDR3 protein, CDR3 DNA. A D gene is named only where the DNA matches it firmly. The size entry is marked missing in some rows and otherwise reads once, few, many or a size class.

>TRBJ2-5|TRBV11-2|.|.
CASSLYVETQYF
TGTGCCAGCAGCCTCTATGTAGAGACCCAGTACTTC
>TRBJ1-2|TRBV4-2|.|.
CASSQSNRADGYTF
TGTGCCAGCAGCCAATCGAACAGGGCGGATGGCTACACCTTC
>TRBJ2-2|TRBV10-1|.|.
CASKSENTGELFF
TGCGCCAGCAAATCAGAGAACACCGGGGAGCTGTTTTTT
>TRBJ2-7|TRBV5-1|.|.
CASSLWQGLSTYEQYF
TGCGCCAGCAGCTTGTGGCAGGGCCTCTCCACCTACGAGCAGTACTTC
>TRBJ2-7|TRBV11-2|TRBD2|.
CASSLGLAAYEQYF
TGTGCCAGCAGCTTGGGACTAGCGGCCTACGAGCAGTACTTC
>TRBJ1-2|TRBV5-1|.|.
CASNDQGLSFYGYTF
TGCGCCAGCAACGACCAGGGGCTGTCTTTCTATGGCTACACCTTC
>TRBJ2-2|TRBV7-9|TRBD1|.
CASSGSGQGGTGELFF
TGTGCCAGCAGCGGATCGGGACAGGGAGGCACCGGGGAGCTGTTTTTT
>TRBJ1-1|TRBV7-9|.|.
CASSFTTGNGAFF
TGTGCCAGCAGCTTCACGACGGGGAATGGGGCTTTCTTT
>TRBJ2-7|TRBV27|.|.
CASSLGYSYEQYF
TGTGCCAGCAGTTTGGGCTACTCCTACGAGCAGTACTTC
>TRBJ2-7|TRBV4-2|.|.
CASSQEGVADSYEQYF
TGTGCCAGCAGCCAAGAGGGGGTAGCGGACTCCTACGAGCAGTACTTC
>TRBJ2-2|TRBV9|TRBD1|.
CASSPRQGSNTGELFF
TGTGCCAGCAGCCCACGACAGGGATCGAACACCGGGGAGCTGTTTTTT
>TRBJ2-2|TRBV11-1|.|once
CASSSYYWTEQNTGELFF
TGTGCCAGCAGCTCCTACTACTGGACAGAACAGAACACCGGGGAGCTGTTTTTT
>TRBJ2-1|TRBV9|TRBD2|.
CASSASGKIDEQFF
TGTGCCAGCAGCGCTAGCGGGAAGATCGATGAGCAGTTCTTC
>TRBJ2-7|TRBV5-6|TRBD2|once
CASSLAGESHEQYF
TGTGCCAGCAGCCTAGCGGGAGAATCCCACGAGCAGTACTTC
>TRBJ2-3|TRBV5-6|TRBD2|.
CASSGWTSGEPDTQYF
TGTGCCAGCAGCGGTTGGACTAGCGGGGAGCCAGATACGCAGTATTTT
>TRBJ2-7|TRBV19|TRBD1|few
CASSMKAGTGPYEQYF
TGTGCCAGTAGTATGAAGGCGGGGACAGGACCCTACGAGCAGTACTTC
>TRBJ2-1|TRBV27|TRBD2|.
CASSLTSGSYNEQFF
TGTGCCAGCAGTCTCACTAGCGGGTCCTACAATGAGCAGTTCTTC
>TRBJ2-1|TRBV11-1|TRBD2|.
CASSLGLAGTYNEQFF
TGTGCCAGCAGCTTAGGGCTAGCGGGAACCTACAATGAGCAGTTCTTC
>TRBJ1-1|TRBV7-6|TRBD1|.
CASSLGTGNTEAFF
TGTGCCAGCAGCTTAGGGACAGGGAACACTGAAGCTTTCTTT
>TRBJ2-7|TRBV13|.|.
CASSLSRGTYEQYF
TGTGCCAGCAGCTTAAGCCGGGGGACCTACGAGCAGTACTTC
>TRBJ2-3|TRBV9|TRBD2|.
CASSPRRAGLVDTQYF
TGTGCCAGCAGCCCCCGTAGAGCGGGATTGGTAGATACGCAGTATTTT
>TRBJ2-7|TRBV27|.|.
CASSSGPSYEQYF
TGTGCCAGCAGTTCTGGCCCCTCCTACGAGCAGTACTTC
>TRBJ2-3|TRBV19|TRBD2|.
CASNPSGSSTDTQYF
TGTGCCAGTAATCCTAGCGGGTCTAGCACAGATACGCAGTATTTT
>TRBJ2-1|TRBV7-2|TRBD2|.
CASSLVLASNEQFF
TGTGCCAGCAGCTTAGTACTAGCGAGCAATGAGCAGTTCTTC
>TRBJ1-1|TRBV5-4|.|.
CASSSGTQGTEAFF
TGTGCCAGCAGCTCTGGGACGCAGGGGACTGAAGCTTTCTTT
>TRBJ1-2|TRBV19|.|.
CASLEGNYGYTF
TGTGCCAGTCTCGAGGGAAACTATGGCTACACCTTC
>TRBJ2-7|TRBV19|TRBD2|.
CASSIDYGGKGREQYF
TGTGCCAGTAGTATAGATTACGGGGGGAAAGGGCGCGAGCAGTACTTC
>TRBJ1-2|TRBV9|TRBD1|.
CASSDGQGAGGYTF
TGTGCCAGCAGCGATGGACAGGGGGCGGGAGGCTACACCTTC
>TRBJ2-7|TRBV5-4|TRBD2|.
CASSLAGGSYEQYF
TGTGCCAGCAGCTTGGCCGGGGGGTCCTACGAGCAGTACTTC
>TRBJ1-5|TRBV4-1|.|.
CASSQVPDSYNQPQHF
TGCGCCAGCAGCCAAGTACCGGACAGTTACAATCAGCCCCAGCATTTT
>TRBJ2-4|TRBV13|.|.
CASSLVTLNTGLAKNIQYF
TGTGCCAGCAGCTTAGTTACGTTGAACACAGGGCTAGCCAAAAACATTCAGTACTTC
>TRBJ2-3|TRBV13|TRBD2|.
CASSLAGGVTDTQYF
TGTGCCAGCAGCTTAGCGGGAGGGGTGACAGATACGCAGTATTTT
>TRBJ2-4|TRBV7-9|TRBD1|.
CASRLTSIGQGKNIQYF
TGTGCCAGCAGGCTTACCTCCATTGGACAGGGCAAAAACATTCAGTACTTC
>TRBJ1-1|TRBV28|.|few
CASSLQGGTEAFF
TGTGCCAGCAGTTTACAGGGAGGCACTGAAGCTTTCTTT
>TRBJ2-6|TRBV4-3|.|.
CASSQDQSGANVLTF
TGCGCCAGCAGCCAAGATCAATCTGGGGCCAACGTCCTGACTTTC
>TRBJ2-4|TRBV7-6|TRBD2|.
CASSLGLAGKSLAKNIQYF
TGTGCCAGCAGCTTGGGACTAGCGGGAAAGAGTCTAGCCAAAAACATTCAGTACTTC
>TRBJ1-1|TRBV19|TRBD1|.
CASSMIEGRGTGDTEAFF
TGTGCCAGTAGTATGATCGAAGGGAGGGGGACAGGGGATACTGAAGCTTTCTTT
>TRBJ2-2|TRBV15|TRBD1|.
CATSRAGGQGNGELFF
TGTGCCACCAGCAGAGCTGGGGGACAGGGTAACGGGGAGCTGTTTTTT
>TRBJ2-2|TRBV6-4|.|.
CASSLAGDANTGELFF
TGTGCCAGCAGTCTGGCAGGGGATGCGAACACCGGGGAGCTGTTTTTT
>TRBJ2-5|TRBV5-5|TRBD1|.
CASSARQGGQETQYF
TGTGCCAGCAGCGCCCGACAGGGGGGACAAGAGACCCAGTACTTC
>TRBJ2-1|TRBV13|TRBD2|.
CASSPSRAGVNEQFF
TGTGCCAGCAGCCCCAGTCGAGCGGGAGTTAATGAGCAGTTCTTC
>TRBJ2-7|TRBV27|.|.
CASSLGGTAHYEQYF
TGTGCCAGCAGTTTAGGGGGGACTGCCCACTACGAGCAGTACTTC